The sample holds a few counts of the clone carrying this T cell receptor beta chain. Its antigen is not identified. This CDR3 contains 15 residues. Trimming took off 2 bases at V and 0 bases at J, with 8 bases between the two ends. CDR1 and CDR2 (germline): LGHDT, YNNKEL (reference sequence). The record originates from a study of CD8 T cells in ankylosing spondylitis. For TCR beta, libraries came from quantitative 5'-RACE with molecular barcodes. One entry per CDR3 protein, called by TCRdb with MiXCR from the 5' RACE reads. Of some 150,000 distinct CDR3 sequences in the sample, about an eighth were seen once. Broader study findings: Blood of patients with ankylosing spondylitis appeared to be characterized by a TCR beta motif of eight highly homologous variants. It was reported that disease-linked clones were significantly enriched in matched ankylosing spondylitis synovial fluid.

Sequenced: blood, either unsorted or a sorted T cell fraction (not recorded which). The gene calls are TRBV3-1 and TRBJ2-1; D is possibly TRBD2 (5 bases). The clonotype was recovered from a female donor with ankylosing spondylitis or in good health (not recorded which). The chain's CDR3 is CASSQSGISYNEQFF. CDR3 nucleotide sequence: TGTGCCAGCAGCCAATCGGGGATCTCCTACAATGAGCAGTTCTTC.